A selection of T cell receptor beta chains follows, all from one sample in a study of T cell responses to AZD1222 COVID-19 vaccine. Measured with immunoSEQ multiplex PCR; TCRdb has only the in-frame clones, and not every one. Of 150,000 to 200,000 clones listed, around 90% are singletons. The specimen comprised peripheral blood, sampled on day 0 of AZD1222 vaccination. These receptors were collected from an adult in good health. CDR3s include the opening cysteine and the closing phenylalanine or tryptophan. The order of the fields is V gene, J gene, CDR3 protein.

TRBV28	TRBJ2-7	CASSPLVYEQYF
TRBV5-1	TRBJ2-5	CASSLLAGGETQYF
TRBV5-8	TRBJ1-2	CASSRQTGDGYTF
TRBV7-2	TRBJ2-7	CASSLDRARSYEQYF
TRBV6-5	TRBJ2-7	CASSYQQGYEQYF
TRBV28	TRBJ1-4	CASSFGATNEKLFF
TRBV28	TRBJ2-1	CASSFPVSYNEQFF
TRBV10-3	TRBJ1-1	CAISQTENTEAFF
TRBV30	TRBJ1-6	CAWTGTLHSPLHF
TRBV28	TRBJ2-1	CATEGGSGNNEQFF
TRBV7-8	TRBJ1-4	CASSFRTNEKLFF